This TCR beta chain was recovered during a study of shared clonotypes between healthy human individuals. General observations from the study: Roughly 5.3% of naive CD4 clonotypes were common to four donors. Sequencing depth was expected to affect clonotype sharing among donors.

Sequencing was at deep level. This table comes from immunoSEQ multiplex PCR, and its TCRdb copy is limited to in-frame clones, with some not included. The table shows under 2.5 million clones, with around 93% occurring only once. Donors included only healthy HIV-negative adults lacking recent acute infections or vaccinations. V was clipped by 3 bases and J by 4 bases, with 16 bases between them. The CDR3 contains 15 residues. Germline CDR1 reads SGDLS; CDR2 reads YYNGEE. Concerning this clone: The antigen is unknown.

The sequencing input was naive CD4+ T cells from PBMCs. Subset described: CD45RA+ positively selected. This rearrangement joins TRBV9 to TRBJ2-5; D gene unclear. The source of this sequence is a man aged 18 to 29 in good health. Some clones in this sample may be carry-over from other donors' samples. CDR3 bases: TGTGCCAGCAGCGGTTTCTCTGGGGATGGAGAGACCCAGTACTTC. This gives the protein CASSGFSGDGETQYF.